Listed here is a single TCR beta chain. This clonotype turned up a few times. Its antigen remains undetermined. No clone much larger than this one lies a single base away; base qualities are absent. Taken from cysteine to phenylalanine, the CDR3 has 15 residues. The DNA shown is the 45-base CDR3, in frame from base 1. Clipping removes 4 bases from V and 3 bases from J, with 9 as the unmatched junction base count. The germline V gene supplies CDR1 MNHEY and CDR2 SVGAGI. A patient counted as having stable Graves' hyperthyroidism if no progression to ophthalmopathy occurred over 18 months of follow-up. Hyperthyroidism patients were newly diagnosed, had a disease duration of under 2 months, and were aged 18 to 65 years. Exclusion was applied to patients with uncontrolled infections, other autoimmune diseases, pregnancy or lactation. Diagnoses were established on the basis of clinical symptoms, serum thyroxine and TRAb, thyroid ultrasound, and orbital computed tomography. PBMCs were separated from roughly 10 ml of fresh peripheral blood using Ficoll-Paque density gradient centrifugation. Trizol reagent was used to extract total RNA, and RNA quality was then checked on an Agilent 2100 Bioanalyzer.

The TCR beta CDR3 regions were amplified from RNA transcripts. A first-round RT-PCR of the TCR CDR3 used the HTBI primer set with the Qiagen OneStep RT-PCR kit. A second multiplex PCR round built the libraries, followed by size selection and purification. The libraries were sequenced on an Illumina HiSeq2000 using paired-end 100 bp reads. Concerning the study's data processing: SOAPnuke was used to process the raw data, with reads discarded if the reads contained adapters or uncalled bases, had a mean Phred below 15, or lacked an exact constant-primer or identifier match. COPE v1.2.5 was used to merge the high-quality paired reads, and each unique nucleotide sequence was defined as a clonotype. MiTCR v1.1 was used to align the clonotypes against IMGT TRBV, TRBD and TRBJ reference segments. The analysis included only V-J combinations with a frequency above 0.0001, which together covered more than 99% of the repertoires. The TCS score was defined as the ratio of F50 (clonal expansion) to E x V (chaos), calculated using BLOSUM62-based TCRdist between CDR3 peptides within each V-J. Welch's t-statistics and random forest reduced fewer than 550 V-J features to some 14, which were used in a naive Bayes classifier (R e1071). Thyroid-blood repertoire similarity was quantified with the Morisita-Horn index. TCRdb trimmed public reads at Q25 via fastp, called clones via MiXCR and kept in-frame beta chains. CDR3 protein duplicates are merged, each entry listing the most common genes and DNA. TCRdb, rather than the study authors, made the V and J calls. The sample data list about 840,000 distinct CDR3 sequences, and around 38% of these were observed just once. Jointly, the top ten make up about 9% of the sample.

The entry originates in a study of T cells in Graves' hyperthyroidism and ophthalmopathy (dated by TCRdb to between 2018 and 2021). About the study as a whole: Peripheral blood samples were taken at the time of initial diagnosis, prior to any treatment. The study also compared thyroid tissue and blood T-cell repertoires from about 6 Graves' hyperthyroidism patients. After blood sampling, hyperthyroidism patients were treated with methimazole at a starting dose of 30 mg daily, and ophthalmopathy patients were treated with high-dose intravenous methylprednisolone. A discovery cohort of about 95 patients, approximately 45 with Graves' ophthalmopathy and about 58 with stable Graves' hyperthyroidism, was used to find distinguishing TCR V-J signatures. Prospective prediction of ophthalmopathy was tested in an independent validation cohort consisting of some 18 hyperthyroidism patients and about 17 patients who later progressed to ophthalmopathy. The 95 to 100 discovery patients were randomly divided into training and test sets at a 7:3 ratio. TCR Vbeta CDR3 sequencing of around 130 peripheral blood samples (over 40 ophthalmopathy, some 75 hyperthyroidism and about 17 progressor patients) is reported in the paper.

Results the study describes overall, beyond this receptor: Most expanded thyroid clonotypes (frequency above 0.001) were also detected in blood, a finding suggesting that blood repertoires may reflect thyroid immune responses. In validation, progression to ophthalmopathy was predicted by the model with nearly 71% sensitivity and 72.22% specificity, a median of about 6 months before onset. No statistical method was used to set the sample size in advance, and investigators knew the group allocation. Ophthalmopathy was separated from stable hyperthyroidism by a 13 V-J signature model, with 85% to 90% sensitivity and about 84% specificity obtained in cross-validation and 80%/75% obtained in testing.

This receptor chain uses TRBV6-5 and TRBJ2-7; 7 junctional bases match TRBD1. This TCR was recovered from a man aged 18 to 29 with Graves' hyperthyroidism. What was sequenced was blood. The base sequence is TGTGCCAGCAGTTTTAGCCGGGACAGCCGCTACGAGCAGTACTTC. It specifies CASSFSRDSRYEQYF.